A selection of T cell receptor beta chains follows, all from one sample in a study of CD8 T cells in ankylosing spondylitis. TCRdb called the 5' RACE reads again in MiXCR, with one record for every CDR3 protein. Among about 500,000 distinct CDR3 sequences, 5.3% were seen once, and the ten largest hold 3.5%. Sequencing was carried out using blood, either unsorted or a sorted T cell fraction (not recorded which). All receptors derive from a male donor with ankylosing spondylitis. Each CDR3 is given without its conserved first and last residue. Each record gives: J gene, V gene, clone size, CDR3 protein. Clone sizes are given selectively: once, few, many, or a class where the clone is expanded.

J: TRBJ2-3; V: TRBV7-9; size: many; CDR3: ASSRDREEY
J: TRBJ2-6; V: TRBV29-1; size: many; CDR3: SVQGASSGANVLT
J: TRBJ2-2; V: TRBV5-1; size: many; CDR3: ASSTQGSGELF
J: TRBJ1-1; V: TRBV7-9; size: many; CDR3: ASSSRGNTEAF
J: TRBJ1-1; V: TRBV15; size: many; CDR3: ATSTDPQNTEAF
J: TRBJ2-3; V: TRBV6-1; size: many; CDR3: ASRLAGGRSTDTQY
J: TRBJ2-5; V: TRBV14; size: NA; CDR3: ASSRVAGIRETQY
J: TRBJ2-5; V: TRBV6-1; size: many; CDR3: ASSDYPGQGETQY
J: TRBJ2-7; V: TRBV4-2; size: many; CDR3: ASSTRLRTKGSYHEQY
J: TRBJ2-2; V: TRBV2; size: few; CDR3: ASIWGRSTGELF
J: TRBJ2-3; V: TRBV24-1; size: many; CDR3: ATSDPGPGGDTQY
J: TRBJ2-5; V: TRBV20-1; size: many; CDR3: SARVLRETQY